This passage covers 15 T cell receptor beta chains from one sample sequenced in a study of blood T cell repertoires in COVID-19. Profiling relied on immunoSEQ multiplex PCR, and the TCRdb table lists in-frame clones only, not all of them. The repertoire holds 150,000 to 200,000 clones, roughly 80% seen once, with more than 9.5% in the top ten. Input material: PBMCs or T cells enriched from blood (not recorded which). The receptors derive from a man aged 45-65 years who had recovered from COVID-19.

This chain uses TRBV19 with TRBJ2-7, with D possibly being TRBD1 (5 bases). The CDR3 covers 11 residues. Germline V gene data show CDR1 as LNHDA and CDR2 as SQIVND (reference sequence). V lost 6 bases and J 4 bases, leaving 7 bases between the germline ends. Here the CDR3 DNA reads TGTGCCAGTAGCAAGGGGTACGAGCAGTACTTC. It yields the protein CASSKGYEQYF.

The chain recombines TRBV9 with TRBJ2-2, with a weak D call TRBD1 (6 bases). Trimming cost V 4 bases and J 4 bases, with 17 bases left between them. This CDR3 has 16 amino acids. The germline V gene has CDR1 SGDLS and CDR2 YYNGEE. The CDR3 reads CASSYTGLVSTGELFF. The CDR3 DNA follows: TGTGCCAGCAGCTATACAGGGTTGGTATCCACCGGGGAGCTGTTTTTT.

Note on this clone: The junction departs from germline at one end; a sequencing error may be responsible. The rearrangement links TRBV7-7 to TRBJ2-3, with a tentative D call TRBD2 (5 bases). The CDR3 runs 14 residues. Looked up from germline, CDR1 is SSHAT and CDR2 is FNYEAQ (reference sequence). In nucleotides, the CDR3 is TGTGCTAGCAGCGCGGACGTCCGGGGAGATACGCAGTATTTT. Translation: CASSADVRGDTQYF.

This clone was counted between two and nine times. V and J are TRBV14 and TRBJ2-7, with D hard to call. The germline V gene has CDR1 SGHDN and CDR2 FVKESK. This CDR3 has 12 residues. Trimming left V 4 bases short and J 0 bases short, with 4 bases between. CDR3 sequence (DNA): TGTGCCAGCAGCCCTAGCTCCTACGAGCAGTACTTC. Its protein is CASSPSSYEQYF.

The V call is TRBV9, the J call TRBJ1-6, with D possibly TRBD1 on 6 matching bases. Germline values: CDR1 SGDLS, CDR2 YYNGEE. The length of the CDR3 is 16 residues. V lost 0 bases to trimming and J lost 7 bases, with 14 bases between them. Written as DNA, the CDR3 is TGTGCCAGCAGCGTAGGTCCAGGGGTAGCGAATTCACCCCTCCACTTT. Translated: CASSVGPGVANSPLHF.

The V and J genes are TRBV3-1 (or the pseudogene TRBV3-2) and TRBJ2-2; D gene ambiguous. The CDR3 spans 13 residues. Germline-derived CDR1 and CDR2 are LGHDT and YNNKEL (reference sequence). Trimming shortened V by 5 bases and J by 1 base, and 5 bases separated the two germline ends. The CDR3 nucleotides are TGTGCCAGCAGCTACATGAACACCGGGGAGCTGTTTTTT. Translated: CASSYMNTGELFF.

Only a few counts were recorded for this clone. The chain couples TRBV2 to TRBJ1-5, with D hard to call. Germline CDR1 SNHLY, CDR2 FYNNEI. The CDR3 extends over 14 amino acids. V lost 4 bases and J 6 bases, leaving 13 bases between the germline ends. The CDR3 is CASSGSSEGQPQHF. CDR3 in DNA: TGTGCCAGCAGTGGGTCTTCGGAGGGTCAGCCCCAGCATTTT. Full variable domain (remainder filled in from reference TRBV2 and TRBJ1-5): EPEVTQTPSHQVTQMGQEVILRCVPISNHLYFYWYRQILGQKVEFLVSFYNNEISEKSEIFDDQFSVERPDGSNFTLKIRSTKLEDSAMYFCASSGSSEGQPQHFGDGTRLSIL.

The chain uses TRBV6-5 and TRBJ2-7; no firm D call. Trimming removed 0 bases from V and 0 bases from J, with 6 bases in between. The CDR3 spans 14 residues. CDR1 is MNHEY and CDR2 is SVGAGI in the germline V gene. Written as DNA, the CDR3 is TGTGCCAGCAGTTACTCGGGCAGCTCCTACGAGCAGTACTTC. This translates into CASSYSGSSYEQYF.

The chain is built from TRBV2 and TRBJ1-2; 7 nucleotides align to TRBD1. Trimming cost V 5 bases and J 4 bases; bases outside gene matches: 4. This CDR3 spans 13 amino acids. CDR1 and CDR2 (germline): SNHLY, FYNNEI. DNA for the CDR3: TGTGCCAGCAGTATCCAGGGGGGCTATGGCTACACCTTC. Translated: CASSIQGGYGYTF.

The chain has TRBV5-6 and TRBJ2-1, with no clear D. Per germline, CDR1 SGHDT and CDR2 YYEEEE. The CDR3 has 17 residues. V was shortened by 0 bases and J by 0 bases, with 13 bases between the two germline ends. CDR3 region: CASSLEPLVNSYNEQFF. CDR3 DNA: TGTGCCAGCAGCTTGGAACCTCTAGTGAACTCCTACAATGAGCAGTTCTTC.

The V call is TRBV6-5, the J call TRBJ2-5; TRBD2 is a possible D gene (6 bases). This CDR3 region has 13 residues. Per the germline V gene, CDR1 is MNHEY and CDR2 is SVGAGI. Trimming left V 8 bases short and J 3 bases short, with 13 bases between. CDR3 sequence (DNA): TGTGCCAGCTCCCCACCGGGGGAAGAGACCCAGTACTTC. Translating gives CASSPPGEETQYF.

The chain has TRBV27 and TRBJ1-2, with D perhaps matching TRBD1 (5 bases). The CDR3 sequence is 15 residues long. The V gene lost 2 bases and the J gene lost 3 bases, with 13 bases spanning the gap. Germline V lookup: CDR1 MNHEY, CDR2 SMNVEV (reference sequence). CDR3 residues: CASSLRVGRDYGYTF. The CDR3 nucleotides read TGTGCCAGCAGTTTAAGGGTGGGCAGGGACTATGGCTACACCTTC.

The chain combines TRBV7-6 with TRBJ1-3; 7 bases fit TRBD1. CDR1 and CDR2 (germline): SGHVS, FNYEAQ. The CDR3 is 19 residues long. The trim removed 1 base at V and 2 bases at J, leaving 14 bases unmatched. CDR3 residues: CASSLGGRTGLSTGNTIYF. In DNA, the CDR3 is TGTGCCAGCAGCTTAGGGGGTCGGACAGGCCTCTCTACTGGAAACACCATATATTTT.

Comments on this clone: A single base separates this from a much larger clone, so it may be a read error. This same CDR3 is encoded by further DNA sequences in the sample. The chain carries TRBV29-1 and TRBJ2-7; 8 nucleotides line up with TRBD1. The junction had 1 base not matched to a gene; V was cut back by 3 bases and J by 3 bases. This CDR3 spans 12 amino acids. Germline assignment: CDR1 SQVTM and CDR2 ANQGSEA. This chain's CDR3 is CSVDGTGYEQYF. CDR3 sequence (DNA): TGCAGCGTTGACGGGACAGGCTACGAGCAGTACTTC.

This rearrangement joins TRBV10-3 to TRBJ2-2, with 10 bases fitting TRBD1. Germline V CDR1 and CDR2: ENHRY, SYGVKD. The CDR3 extends over 15 amino acids. V lost 4 bases to trimming and J lost 6 bases; unmatched junction nucleotides: 5. The chain's CDR3 is CAISASGTGAGELFF. The DNA for the CDR3 is TGTGCCATCAGTGCCTCCGGGACAGGGGCCGGGGAGCTGTTTTTT.